This T cell receptor (beta chain) was documented in a study of blood T cell repertoires in COVID-19. Background on the study: Spain, Italy and the United States supplied samples that represented acute and convalescent COVID-19.

In the authors' methods: Nucleated cell counts were estimated from reference gene primer amplification. Some clones are missing from TCRdb's copy, which holds only in-frame ones; the method was immunoSEQ multiplex PCR. The D gene and trimming were derived from the DNA, and the V and J assignments and clone size from that table. In the table there are 300,000 to 400,000 clones, roughly 90% of which are singletons. This clone was detected a few times. The CDR3 has 14 amino acids. Trimming left V 5 bases short and J 5 bases short, with 15 bases between. Germline CDR1 reads MNHEY; CDR2 reads SMNVEV (reference sequence). Followed over time, Seattle patients had been enrolled while infection was active.

V gene TRBV27 combines with J gene TRBJ1-1; D is possibly TRBD1 (5 bases). The sequence was obtained from a woman aged 25 to 45 with COVID-19, enrolled during active disease. The specimen was peripheral blood. CDR3 loop: CASSPMGGGTEAFF. CDR3 DNA: TGTGCCAGCAGTCCGATGGGGGGGGGAACTGAAGCTTTCTTT.